This T cell receptor beta chain was documented in a study of blood T cell repertoires in COVID-19. The V end lost 0 bases, the J end lost 10 bases, and 10 bases lay between the germline ends. CDR1 and CDR2 from the germline V gene are SGHDT and YYEEEE. This CDR3 region has 12 residues. Under the authors' procedure: Nucleated cell number was recorded as an estimate derived from reference gene primer amplification. TCRdb's copy holds only in-frame clones and misses some; the assay was immunoSEQ multiplex PCR. That table furnishes V, J and clone size, whereas the DNA furnished D and trimming. The data show about 170,000 clones, just under 90% seen once.

Sequencing was performed on peripheral blood. The chain combines TRBV5-6 with TRBJ1-1; D gene uncertain. The receptor's source is a man aged 18 to 30 with active or convalescent COVID-19. The CDR3, as DNA: TGTGCCAGCAGCTTGGCCTCTCTTCGAGCTTTCTTT. It yields the protein CASSLASLRAFF.